These 30 T cell receptor beta chains originate from one sample sequenced in a study of T cell responses to AZD1222 COVID-19 vaccine. The protocol was immunoSEQ multiplex PCR, while the TCRdb copy is restricted to in-frame clones and leaves out a portion. Of 130,000 or so clones listed, roughly 86% are singletons. The sample in question was peripheral blood, obtained on day 0 of AZD1222 vaccination. The receptors originated from an adult in good health.

The chain combines TRBV5-4 with TRBJ2-7; D gene unclear. CDR3 length equals 14 residues. Between the trimmed V and J ends, which lost 0 bases and 2 bases, there was a span of 9 bases. Per germline, CDR1 SGHNT and CDR2 YYREEE (reference sequence). CDR3 amino acids: CASSLGPVPYEQYF. The CDR3 nucleotides are TGTGCCAGCAGCTTGGGTCCGGTTCCCTACGAGCAGTACTTC.

V usage is TRBV11-2 and J usage is TRBJ2-3; 7 nucleotides align to TRBD2. The CDR3 sequence is 16 residues long. With 5 bases clipped from V and 6 bases from J, the junction kept 14 bases outside the gene matches. Per germline, CDR1 SGHAT and CDR2 FQNNGV. This chain's CDR3 is CASSPRTSGWSDTQYF. The CDR3 DNA reads TGTGCCAGCAGCCCCAGGACTAGTGGGTGGTCGGATACGCAGTATTTT.

This chain uses TRBV3-1 (or the pseudogene TRBV3-2) with TRBJ1-2; no clear D. Germline V lookup: CDR1 LGHDT, CDR2 YNNKEL (reference sequence). The V gene lost 1 base and the J gene lost 3 bases, with 3 bases spanning the gap. This CDR3 comprises 12 residues. This CDR3 reads CASSQGDYGYTF. Here the CDR3 DNA reads TGTGCCAGCAGCCAAGGGGACTATGGCTACACCTTC.

The chain uses TRBV2 and TRBJ1-2, with 9 nucleotides matching TRBD1. Unmatched junction bases numbered 5, after V lost 4 bases and J lost 14 bases. The V gene's germline CDR1 is SNHLY and CDR2 FYNNEI. This CDR3 is 11 amino acids long. The CDR3 coding sequence is TGTGCCAGCAGTGTGGACAGGGGCAATACCTTC. It translates to CASSVDRGNTF.

This chain joins TRBV14 and TRBJ1-3, with unresolved D. Deletions cut 8 bases from V and 4 bases from J, with 12 bases between. This CDR3 comprises 13 residues. CDR1 and CDR2 from the germline V gene are SGHDN and FVKESK. The CDR3 coding sequence is TGTGCCAGCGCCCCGGTTCCCGGAAACACCATATATTTT. Translated, it gives CASAPVPGNTIYF.

The chain is built from TRBV4-3 and TRBJ2-7, with 8 bases lining up with TRBD1. The germline gives CDR1 LGHNA, CDR2 YSLEER. With 1 base clipped from V and 3 bases from J, the junction kept 5 bases outside the gene matches. CDR3 size: 15 residues. CDR3 in amino acids: CASSQAAGGIYEQYF. The CDR3 DNA reads TGCGCCAGCAGCCAAGCGGCAGGGGGCATCTACGAGCAGTACTTC.

This clone was recorded many times. V usage is TRBV5-6 and J usage is TRBJ1-5; 9 bases fit TRBD1. J lost 6 bases, V lost 1 base, and 8 bases had no gene match. Germline CDR1 and CDR2: SGHDT and YYEEEE. This CDR3 has 16 amino acids. CDR3 protein: CASSLTGTGRSQPQHF. The DNA of the CDR3 is TGTGCCAGCAGCTTGACTGGGACAGGGCGTAGTCAGCCCCAGCATTTT.

This clone was counted only a few times. The rearrangement joins TRBV19 to TRBJ1-1; perhaps TRBD1 as D (5 bases). Germline lookup yields CDR1 LNHDA and CDR2 SQIVND (reference sequence). This CDR3 has 14 residues. The ends were cut back, 3 bases at V and 6 bases at J, with 14 bases in the middle. This CDR3 is CASSITAGDPEAFF. The CDR3 nucleotides are TGTGCCAGTAGTATTACTGCGGGGGACCCTGAAGCTTTCTTT.

The chain recombines TRBV6-5 with TRBJ1-2; D is uncertain. The germline V gene encodes CDR1 MNHEY and CDR2 SVGAGI. V lost 2 bases to trimming and J lost 4 bases, with 8 bases between them. This CDR3 has 13 amino acids. CDR3 nucleotides: TGTGCCAGCAGTTACGCGTCCGGCTATGGCTACACCTTC. Encoded protein: CASSYASGYGYTF.

The chain recombines TRBV5-1 with TRBJ2-1; maybe TRBD2 (6 bases). Trimming took off 0 bases at V and 9 bases at J, with 13 bases between the two ends. CDR1 is SGHRS and CDR2 is YFSETQ in the germline V gene. There are 14 residues in the CDR3. As DNA, the CDR3 is TGCGCCAGCAGCTTGGTCGGGGGACGGGGTGAGCAGTTCTTC. Translation gives CASSLVGGRGEQFF. The variable domain in full, with the rest retrieved from reference TRBV5-1 and TRBJ2-1, is KAGVTQTPRYLIKTRGQQVTLSCSPISGHRSVSWYQQTPGQGLQFLFEYFSETQRNKGNFPGRFSGRQFSNSRSEMNVSTLELGDSALYLCASSLVGGRGEQFFGPGTRLTVL.

The V gene is TRBV3-1 (or the pseudogene TRBV3-2), the J gene TRBJ2-7, with unresolved D. This CDR3 is built from 12 residues. The V end lost 4 bases, the J end lost 0 bases, and 4 bases lay between the germline ends. Germline CDR1 and CDR2: LGHDT and YNNKEL (reference sequence). In DNA, the CDR3 is TGTGCCAGCAGCCCATCCTCCTACGAGCAGTACTTC. This encodes CASSPSSYEQYF.

This clone occurred once. This chain connects TRBV6-2 or TRBV6-3 to TRBJ1-1; 7 nucleotides agree with TRBD1. CDR3 length: 13 amino acids. Germline CDR1 reads MNHEY; CDR2 reads SVGEGT. Trimming cost V 6 bases and J 5 bases; bases outside gene matches: 6. The CDR3 bases are TGTGCCAGCAGATACAGGGGTGGTACTGAAGCTTTCTTT. This gives the protein CASRYRGGTEAFF.

J is TRBJ1-1 and V is TRBV27; no definite D call. The V end was cut by 3 bases, the J end by 1 base, with 12 bases between. The CDR3 is 15 amino acids. Germline lookup yields CDR1 MNHEY and CDR2 SMNVEV (reference sequence). The CDR3 protein is CASSFIGRRNTEAFF. CDR3 sequence (DNA): TGTGCCAGCAGTTTTATCGGGCGTAGGAACACTGAAGCTTTCTTT.

The J gene is TRBJ1-5, the V gene TRBV4-2; weak D call: TRBD1 (6 bases). The germline V gene encodes CDR1 LGHNA and CDR2 YNFKEQ. V was cut by 1 base and J by 2 bases, with 24 bases left in between. The CDR3 totals 20 residues. The chain's CDR3 is CASSQGQGGGYIGRNQPQHF. CDR3 DNA sequence: TGTGCCAGCAGCCAAGGCCAAGGGGGAGGGTATATTGGGCGCAATCAGCCCCAGCATTTT.

V gene TRBV10-3 combines with J gene TRBJ1-4; 10 bases agree with TRBD1. The CDR3 is 14 amino acids. V dropped 6 bases and J dropped 6; count of bases not matched to a gene: 4. Germline assignment: CDR1 ENHRY and CDR2 SYGVKD. Here the CDR3 reads CAIRTTGGDEKLFF. CDR3 in DNA: TGTGCCATCAGAACGACAGGGGGCGATGAAAAACTGTTTTTT.

The chain combines TRBV7-3 with TRBJ2-7; D is perhaps TRBD1 or TRBD2 (6 bases each). Germline assignment: CDR1 SGHTA and CDR2 FQGTGA. The germline V and J ends were trimmed by 2 bases and 7 bases, with 12 bases remaining between them. CDR3 length: 13 residues. CDR3 loop: CASSLWGAQEQYF. The CDR3 DNA sequence: TGTGCCAGCAGCTTATGGGGGGCCCAGGAGCAGTACTTC. Full variable domain (remainder filled in from reference TRBV7-3 and TRBJ2-7): GAGVSQTPSNKVTEKGKYVELRCDPISGHTALYWYRQSLGQGPEFLIYFQGTGAADDSGLPNDRFFAVRPEGSVSTLKIQRTERGDSAVYLCASSLWGAQEQYFGPGTRLTVT.

The chain combines TRBV14 with TRBJ1-6; TRBD1 is a possible D gene (5 bases). The CDR3 contains 14 residues. The V gene's germline CDR1 is SGHDN and CDR2 FVKESK. Trimming cost V 4 bases and J 8 bases, with 12 bases left between them. CDR3 sequence: CASSPWGRDSPLHF. CDR3 DNA sequence: TGTGCCAGCAGCCCATGGGGGAGGGATTCACCCCTCCACTTT. Full variable domain (missing parts from reference TRBV14 and TRBJ1-6): EAGVTQFPSHSVIEKGQTVTLRCDPISGHDNLYWYRRVMGKEIKFLLHFVKESKQDESGMPNNRFLAERTGGTYSTLKVQPAELEDSGVYFCASSPWGRDSPLHFGNGTRLTVT.

This rearrangement joins TRBV6-4 to TRBJ2-1, with 11 positions matching TRBD2. V dropped 3 bases and J dropped 6; count of bases not matched to a gene: 7. CDR1 is MRHNA, CDR2 SNTAGT, per germline. There are 16 residues in the CDR3. As DNA, the CDR3 is TGTGCCAGCAGTGAAACCGGGACTAGCGGAGTCAATGAGCAGTTCTTC. Its translation is CASSETGTSGVNEQFF.

This rearrangement joins TRBV9 to TRBJ2-3; possible D gene TRBD2, 5 bases. V was pared by 4 bases and J by 6 bases, with 15 bases between. The CDR3 loop spans 14 amino acids. The V gene's germline CDR1 is SGDLS and CDR2 YYNGEE. The CDR3 protein is CASSPGPRGDTQYF. The CDR3 coding sequence is TGTGCCAGCAGCCCCGGGCCACGCGGGGATACGCAGTATTTT.

The chain couples TRBV7-9 to TRBJ2-2; D is unclear. This CDR3 has 16 amino acids. Germline-derived CDR1 and CDR2 are SEHNR and FQNEAQ (reference sequence). V dropped 4 bases and J dropped 1 base, with 13 bases sitting between them. CDR3 sequence: CASSSVTSVNTGELFF. The CDR3 nucleotides read TGTGCCAGCAGCTCCGTAACTTCCGTGAACACCGGGGAGCTGTTTTTT.

The V gene is TRBV7-9, the J gene TRBJ1-2; D remains unclear. CDR3 size: 13 residues. The germline V and J ends were trimmed by 3 bases and 9 bases, with 14 bases remaining between them. Germline V gene lookup returns CDR1 SEHNR and CDR2 FQNEAQ (reference sequence). In nucleotides, the CDR3 is TGTGCCAGCAGCTTCGGGCGGATAAGGAGCTACACCTTC. It specifies CASSFGRIRSYTF.

V usage is TRBV4-1 and J usage is TRBJ1-4, with a tentative D call TRBD1 (5 bases). Germline V gene sequence: CDR1 MGHRA, CDR2 YSYEKL. The V gene lost 0 bases and the J gene lost 7 bases, with 15 bases spanning the gap. The CDR3 spans 16 residues. CDR3 sequence reads: CASSQDRPGGGEKLFF. DNA of the CDR3: TGCGCCAGCAGCCAAGACCGCCCCGGGGGGGGTGAAAAACTGTTTTTT.

The J gene is TRBJ1-2, the V gene TRBV28; D gene ambiguous. The CDR3 has 12 amino acids. The V end lost 3 bases, the J end lost 4 bases, and 6 bases lay between the germline ends. From germline, CDR1 is MDHEN and CDR2 SYDVKM. CDR3 DNA: TGTGCCAGCAGTTTTTCAGTCTATGGCTACACCTTC. Its translation is CASSFSVYGYTF.

The chain recombines TRBV2 with TRBJ1-5, with D possibly TRBD1 on 5 matching bases. The V end lost 4 bases, the J end lost 0 bases, and 7 bases lay between the germline ends. Per the germline V gene, CDR1 is SNHLY and CDR2 is FYNNEI. The CDR3 sequence is 14 residues long. The CDR3 DNA is TGTGCCAGCAGTGGGGGGGATAGCAATCAGCCCCAGCATTTT. Translating gives CASSGGDSNQPQHF.

The J gene is TRBJ2-7, the V gene TRBV4-3; the D is unclear. The V end was cut by 0 bases, the J end by 3 bases, with 12 bases between. The CDR3 spans 15 residues. Germline CDR1 reads LGHNA; CDR2 reads YSLEER. CDR3 DNA: TGCGCCAGCAGCCAAGATTCGTCCGGCAGCTACGAGCAGTACTTC. Translating gives CASSQDSSGSYEQYF.

The chain recombines TRBV29-1 with TRBJ2-7, with D perhaps matching TRBD1 or TRBD2 (5 bases each). Germline values: CDR1 SQVTM, CDR2 ANQGSEA. Trimming shortened V by 6 bases and J by 2 bases, and 17 bases separated the two germline ends. The CDR3 is 14 residues long. The CDR3 DNA reads TGCAGCGTGGAGGTCCTGGCAGGGACCTACGAGCAGTACTTC. Its protein product is CSVEVLAGTYEQYF.

This chain joins TRBV13 and TRBJ1-1, with 9 bases matching TRBD1. V lost 3 bases to trimming and J lost 1 base; unmatched junction nucleotides: 3. This CDR3 spans 15 amino acids. Germline V gene lookup returns CDR1 PRHDT and CDR2 FYEKMQ (reference sequence). This CDR3 reads CASSLMGQGNTEAFF. The CDR3 DNA reads TGTGCCAGCAGCTTGATGGGACAGGGGAACACTGAAGCTTTCTTT.

The chain couples TRBV7-8 to TRBJ1-5, with 8 bases lining up with TRBD1. J gave up 5 bases and V 5 bases, and 14 bases lay outside the gene matches. Germline CDR1 reads SGHVS; CDR2 reads FQNEAQ. This CDR3 is built from 17 residues. The CDR3 region has the DNA TGTGCCAGCAGCGCGTTATCCGGACAGGGTATCTATCAGCCCCAGCATTTT. Amino acid sequence: CASSALSGQGIYQPQHF. Full variable domain (missing parts from reference TRBV7-8 and TRBJ1-5): GAGVSQSPRYKVAKRGQDVALRCDPISGHVSLFWYQQALGQGPEFLTYFQNEAQLDKSGLPSDRFFAERPEGSVSTLKIQRTQQEDSAVYLCASSALSGQGIYQPQHFGDGTRLSIL.

The V call is TRBV14, the J call TRBJ1-3; D is unclear. Trimming removed 0 bases from V and 5 bases from J, with 5 bases in between. From germline, CDR1 is SGHDN and CDR2 FVKESK. The CDR3 covers 13 residues. The CDR3 loop reads CASSQESRNTIYF. The CDR3 DNA reads TGTGCCAGCAGCCAAGAGAGTAGAAACACCATATATTTT.

V and J are TRBV11-1 and TRBJ2-7; D is ambiguous. The germline V and J ends were trimmed by 1 base and 5 bases, with 3 bases remaining between them. There are 11 residues in the CDR3. In germline, CDR1 is SGHAT, CDR2 FQDESV (reference sequence). CDR3 sequence: CASSLGNEQYF. CDR3 DNA: TGTGCCAGCAGCTTAGGGAACGAGCAGTACTTC.